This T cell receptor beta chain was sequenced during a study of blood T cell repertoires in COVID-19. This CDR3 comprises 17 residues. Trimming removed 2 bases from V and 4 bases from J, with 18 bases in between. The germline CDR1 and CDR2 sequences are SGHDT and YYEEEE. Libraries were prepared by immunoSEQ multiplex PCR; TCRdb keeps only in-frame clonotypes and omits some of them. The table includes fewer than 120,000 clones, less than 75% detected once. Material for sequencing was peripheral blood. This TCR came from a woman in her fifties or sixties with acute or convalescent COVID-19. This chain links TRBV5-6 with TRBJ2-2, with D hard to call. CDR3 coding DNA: TGTGCCAGCAGCTTTAGTCCCCCGGAGACCACCACCGGGGAGCTGTTTTTT. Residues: CASSFSPPETTTGELFF.